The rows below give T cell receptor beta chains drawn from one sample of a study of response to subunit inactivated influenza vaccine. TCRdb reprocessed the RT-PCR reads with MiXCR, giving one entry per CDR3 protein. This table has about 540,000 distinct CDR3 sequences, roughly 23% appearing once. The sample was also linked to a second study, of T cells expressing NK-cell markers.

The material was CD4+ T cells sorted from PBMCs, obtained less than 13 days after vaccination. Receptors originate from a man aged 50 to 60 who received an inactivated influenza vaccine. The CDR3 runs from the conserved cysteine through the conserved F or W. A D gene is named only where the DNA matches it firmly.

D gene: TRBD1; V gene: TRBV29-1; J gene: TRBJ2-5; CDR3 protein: CSVNRDRGGETQYF
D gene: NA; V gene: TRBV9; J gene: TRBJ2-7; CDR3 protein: CASSPMGGHEQYF
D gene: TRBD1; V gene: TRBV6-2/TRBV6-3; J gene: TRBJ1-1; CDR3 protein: CASTPRLGQGARSAFF
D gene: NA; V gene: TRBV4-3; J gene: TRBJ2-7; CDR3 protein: CASSQDQVSYEQYF
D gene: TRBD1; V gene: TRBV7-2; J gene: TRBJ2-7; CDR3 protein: CASSTTQGAVSEQYF
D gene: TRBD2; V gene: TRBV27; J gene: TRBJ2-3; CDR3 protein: CASSYLTSGATDTQYF
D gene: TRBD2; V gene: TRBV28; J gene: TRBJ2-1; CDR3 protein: CASNGLAGGYNEQFF
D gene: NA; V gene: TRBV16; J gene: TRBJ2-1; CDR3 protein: CASSLRQSSYNEQFF
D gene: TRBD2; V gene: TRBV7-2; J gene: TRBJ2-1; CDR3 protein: CASSPTSGGRGEQFF
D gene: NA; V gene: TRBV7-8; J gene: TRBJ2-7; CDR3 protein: CASSLGVGSEQYF
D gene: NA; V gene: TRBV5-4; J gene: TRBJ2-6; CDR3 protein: CASSLGMYLSLSGANVLTF
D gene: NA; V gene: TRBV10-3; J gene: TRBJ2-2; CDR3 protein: CAIREGTLIGELFF
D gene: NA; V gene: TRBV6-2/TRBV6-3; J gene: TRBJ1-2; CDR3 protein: CASSRPSAVHYGYTF
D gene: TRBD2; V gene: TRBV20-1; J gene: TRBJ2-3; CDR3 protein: CSSGGGSTDTQYF
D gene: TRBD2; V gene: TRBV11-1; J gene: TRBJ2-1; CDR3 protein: CASSLWRERDNEQFF
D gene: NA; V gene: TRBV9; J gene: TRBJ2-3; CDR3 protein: CASSGGILRTDTQYF
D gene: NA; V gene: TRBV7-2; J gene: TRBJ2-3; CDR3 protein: CASSLGVNSRTDTQYF
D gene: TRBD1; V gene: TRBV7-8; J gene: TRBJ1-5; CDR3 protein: CASSLEATGASNQPQHF
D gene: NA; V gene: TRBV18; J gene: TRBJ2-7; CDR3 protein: CASSPATGGYKDEQYF
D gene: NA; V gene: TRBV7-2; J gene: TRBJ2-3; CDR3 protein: CASSSRSLAPDTQYF
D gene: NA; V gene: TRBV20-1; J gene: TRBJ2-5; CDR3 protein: CSADYSGLETQYF
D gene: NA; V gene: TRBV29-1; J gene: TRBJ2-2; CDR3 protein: CSVASGQLTGELFF
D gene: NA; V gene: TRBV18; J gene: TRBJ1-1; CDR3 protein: CASSRAGDTEAFF
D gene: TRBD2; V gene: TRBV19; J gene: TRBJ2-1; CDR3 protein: CASSIAQGRGDYNEQFF
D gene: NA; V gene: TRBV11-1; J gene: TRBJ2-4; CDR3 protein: CASSALGNIQYF
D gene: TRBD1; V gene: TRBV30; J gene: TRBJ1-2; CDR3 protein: CAWHRDRVLSGGYTF
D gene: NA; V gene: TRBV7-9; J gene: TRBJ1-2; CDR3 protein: CASSLAGRPHGYTF
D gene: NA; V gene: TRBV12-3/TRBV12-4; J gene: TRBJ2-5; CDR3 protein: CASSPDNQETQYF
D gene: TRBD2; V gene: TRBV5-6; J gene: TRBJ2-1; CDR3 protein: CASSLGSGGGIGQFF
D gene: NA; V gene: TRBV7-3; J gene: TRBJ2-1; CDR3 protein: CASSSAGYNEQFF
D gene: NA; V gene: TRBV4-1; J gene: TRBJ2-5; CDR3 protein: CASSQDRTVQYF
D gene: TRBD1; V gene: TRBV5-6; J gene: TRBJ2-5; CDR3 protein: CASSFASRGPNQETQYF
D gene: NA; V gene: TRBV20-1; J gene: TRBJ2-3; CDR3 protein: CSARGRLGTDTQYF
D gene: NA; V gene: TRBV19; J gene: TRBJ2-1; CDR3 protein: CASRFENEQFF
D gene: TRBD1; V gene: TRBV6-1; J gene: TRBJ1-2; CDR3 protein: CATRTTGENYGYTF
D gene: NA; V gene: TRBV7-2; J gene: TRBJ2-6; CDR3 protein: CASSSQTVSGANVLTF
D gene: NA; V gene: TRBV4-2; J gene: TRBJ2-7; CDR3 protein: CASSHDSGYEQYF
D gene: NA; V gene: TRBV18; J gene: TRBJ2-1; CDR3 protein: CASSPGPGVGGEQFF
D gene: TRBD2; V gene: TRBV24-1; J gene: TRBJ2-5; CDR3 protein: CATSPRGGPETQYF
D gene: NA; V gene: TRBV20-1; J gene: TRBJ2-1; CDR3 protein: CSARDLEGSPYNEQFF
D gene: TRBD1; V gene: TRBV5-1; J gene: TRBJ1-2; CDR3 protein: CASSPEGQGSYGYTF
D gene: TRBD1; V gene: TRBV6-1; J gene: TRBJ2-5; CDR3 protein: CASIYVPPRTGGGETQYF
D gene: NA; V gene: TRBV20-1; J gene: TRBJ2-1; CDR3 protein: CSARGSDQNNEQFF
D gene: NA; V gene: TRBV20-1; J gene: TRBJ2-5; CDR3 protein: CSAPRDTRRETQYF
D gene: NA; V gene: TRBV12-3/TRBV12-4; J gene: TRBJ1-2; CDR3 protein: CASSLQGGGYTF
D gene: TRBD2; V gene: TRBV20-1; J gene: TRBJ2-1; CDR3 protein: CSASPGLAGYNEQFF
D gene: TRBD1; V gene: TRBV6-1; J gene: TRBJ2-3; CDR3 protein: CASRFGQGRGDTQYF
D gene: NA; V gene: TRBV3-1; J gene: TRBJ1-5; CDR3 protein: CASSPGPSGPQHF
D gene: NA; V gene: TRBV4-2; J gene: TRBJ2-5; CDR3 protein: CASSPWGEETQYF
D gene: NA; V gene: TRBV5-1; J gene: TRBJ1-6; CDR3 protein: CASSLDGLTNSPLHF
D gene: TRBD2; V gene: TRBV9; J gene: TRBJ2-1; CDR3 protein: CASSVGLAGPGVEQFF